The 16 T cell receptor beta chains listed next were all sequenced from one sample in a study of blood T cell repertoires in COVID-19. Data came from immunoSEQ multiplex PCR; TCRdb stores just in-frame clones and leaves some out. The table has some 130,000 clones, around 85% seen once. The sequencing sample was made of peripheral blood. The receptor source for this set is a human donor in a cohort sampled during active COVID-19.

This clone was recorded a few times. The rearrangement joins TRBV11-2 to TRBJ1-1, with D unresolved. This CDR3 has 11 residues. Germline loops: CDR1 SGHAT, CDR2 FQNNGV. V lost 1 base, J lost 7 bases, and 4 bases lay in between. CDR3 DNA sequence: TGTGCCAGCAGCTTAGGACTTGAAGCTTTCTTT. Residues: CASSLGLEAFF. Combining the CDR3 with reference TRBV11-2 and TRBJ1-1 gives the whole variable domain EAGVAQSPRYKIIEKRQSVAFWCNPISGHATLYWYQQILGQGPKLLIQFQNNGVVDDSQLPKDRFSAERLKGVDSTLKIQPAKLEDSAVYLCASSLGLEAFFGQGTRLTVV.

The chain is built from TRBV11-3 and TRBJ1-2, with 7 nucleotides matching TRBD1. Per germline, CDR1 SGHNT and CDR2 YENEEA. The CDR3 runs 15 residues. The trim removed 5 bases at V and 12 bases at J, leaving 18 bases unmatched. The CDR3 DNA follows: TGTGCCAGCAGCCTAACCCCGGGACAGCTCTTTGTCCACACCTTC. Protein product: CASSLTPGQLFVHTF.

This rearrangement joins TRBV5-1 to TRBJ1-1; 10 bases are a match to TRBD1. Germline loops: CDR1 SGHRS, CDR2 YFSETQ. This CDR3 is built from 16 residues. The V gene end was trimmed by 4 bases and the J gene end by 4 bases; junction bases not matched to a gene: 10. CDR3 residues: CASSPPGQGIPTEAFF. In DNA form, the CDR3 reads TGCGCCAGCAGCCCCCCGGGACAGGGGATACCCACTGAAGCTTTCTTT.

The chain has TRBV5-1 and TRBJ1-1; D not resolved. CDR1 and CDR2 (germline): SGHRS, YFSETQ. V lost 0 bases, J lost 4 bases, and 10 bases lay in between. CDR3 size: 14 residues. The CDR3 here is CASSLVLGGTEAFF. The CDR3, as DNA: TGCGCCAGCAGCTTGGTCCTGGGAGGCACTGAAGCTTTCTTT. Full variable domain (rest looked up from reference TRBV5-1 and TRBJ1-1): KAGVTQTPRYLIKTRGQQVTLSCSPISGHRSVSWYQQTPGQGLQFLFEYFSETQRNKGNFPGRFSGRQFSNSRSEMNVSTLELGDSALYLCASSLVLGGTEAFFGQGTRLTVV.

Comment on this clone: A junction end diverges from the germline sequence, so it may reflect a read error. V is TRBV3-1 (or the pseudogene TRBV3-2) and J is TRBJ1-3; D remains unclear. Germline values: CDR1 LGHDT, CDR2 YNNKEL (reference sequence). The CDR3 covers 12 residues. For the CDR3, the DNA is TGTGCCAGCAGCCAAGATGACAACCAAAGAACCTTT. Amino acids: CASSQDDNQRTF.

The chain carries TRBV3-1 (or the pseudogene TRBV3-2) and TRBJ2-3, with D possibly matching TRBD2 (5 bases). The CDR3 consists of 15 residues. V was trimmed by 1 base and J by 5 bases, leaving 13 bases between them. Germline V CDR1 and CDR2: LGHDT, YNNKEL (reference sequence). The CDR3 DNA is TGTGCCAGCAGCCAAGCTAGCCCGCCTAAAGATACGCAGTATTTT. Translation gives CASSQASPPKDTQYF.

The chain has TRBV7-2 and TRBJ1-1, with D possibly being TRBD1 (6 bases). The CDR3 loop spans 13 amino acids. The germline CDR1 and CDR2 sequences are SGHTA and FQGNSA. The ends were cut back, 0 bases at V and 7 bases at J, with 9 bases in the middle. Here the CDR3 DNA reads TGTGCCAGCAGCTTAGCAGGACAGTTTGAAGCTTTCTTT. Amino acids: CASSLAGQFEAFF.

The chain combines TRBV4-3 with TRBJ1-1; a weak D match, TRBD1 (6 bases). Looked up from germline, CDR1 is LGHNA and CDR2 is YSLEER. The length of the CDR3 is 15 residues. Trimming shortened V by 5 bases and J by 1 base, and 14 bases separated the two germline ends. This chain's CDR3 is CASSERGRGNTEAFF. The CDR3 nucleotides are TGCGCCAGCAGCGAAAGGGGCAGGGGGAACACTGAAGCTTTCTTT.

This sequence joins TRBV6-5 and TRBJ1-2; D may be TRBD1 (5 bases). Germline V lookup: CDR1 MNHEY, CDR2 SVGAGI. Trimming removed 7 bases from V and 1 base from J, with 13 bases in between. The CDR3 is made up of 14 amino acids. The CDR3 reads CASKVTGDNYGYTF. The CDR3 bases are TGTGCCAGCAAGGTAACAGGAGATAACTATGGCTACACCTTC.

The chain carries TRBV5-1 and TRBJ2-1, with 9 bases that match TRBD2. The CDR3 runs 14 residues. The germline V gene encodes CDR1 SGHRS and CDR2 YFSETQ. The trim removed 6 bases at V and 2 bases at J, leaving 3 bases unmatched. CDR3 amino acids: CASKTSGTYNEQFF. CDR3 DNA sequence: TGCGCCAGCAAGACTAGCGGCACCTACAATGAGCAGTTCTTC.

The chain couples TRBV5-1 to TRBJ2-1; TRBD2 matches at 12 bases. Germline-derived CDR1 and CDR2 are SGHRS and YFSETQ. The CDR3 totals 17 residues. Trimming removed 0 bases from V and 3 bases from J; junction bases left unmatched: 4. CDR3 DNA sequence: TGCGCCAGCAGCTTGGTGACTAGCGGGAGAATCTACAATGAGCAGTTCTTC. Protein product: CASSLVTSGRIYNEQFF.

The chain recombines TRBV7-2 with TRBJ2-5; 7 nucleotides match TRBD1. Trimming took 5 bases from V and 5 from J; bases not matched to a gene: 8. Germline lookup yields CDR1 SGHTA and CDR2 FQGNSA. The CDR3 extends over 14 amino acids. Here the CDR3 DNA reads TGTGCCAGCAGCATAGGACGAGGGGGCGAGACCCAGTACTTC. Translated: CASSIGRGGETQYF.

V and J are TRBV2 and TRBJ2-3, with D perhaps matching TRBD1 (5 bases). The CDR3 is made up of 15 amino acids. Trimming cost V 5 bases and J 2 bases, with 14 bases left between them. Germline V lookup: CDR1 SNHLY, CDR2 FYNNEI. The CDR3 DNA follows: TGTGCCAGCAGTCCACAGGAACTTTACACAGATACGCAGTATTTT. The encoded protein is CASSPQELYTDTQYF.

The chain employs TRBV19 and TRBJ1-1; TRBD1 might be the D (5 bases). The CDR3 is 13 amino acids. CDR1 is LNHDA, CDR2 SQIVND, per germline (reference sequence). The V and J ends lost 9 bases and 2 bases respectively, with 13 bases between them. The CDR3 region is CASSGGSNTEAFF. CDR3 DNA sequence: TGTGCCAGCAGCGGGGGATCCAACACTGAAGCTTTCTTT.

The chain joins TRBV30 to TRBJ1-1; the D gene is possibly TRBD1 (5 bases). Germline V gene data show CDR1 as GTSNPN and CDR2 as SVGIG (reference sequence). The CDR3 runs to 11 residues. V was trimmed by 5 bases and J by 6 bases, leaving 10 bases between them. The CDR3 DNA reads as TGTGCCTGGGGGAGGGGAGCTGAAGCTTTCTTT. This gives the protein CAWGRGAEAFF.

The CDR3 nucleotides are TGTGCCAGCAGCTTAAATCTTTTCGGCGAGCAGTACTTC. It yields the protein CASSLNLFGEQYF. The J gene is TRBJ2-7, the V gene TRBV11-3; D remains unclear. Germline CDR1 reads SGHNT; CDR2 reads YENEEA. V gave up 2 bases and J gave up 6 bases, with 11 bases separating them. The CDR3 is 13 amino acids.